This T cell receptor beta chain was retrieved from a study of cytomegalovirus exposure and HLA in healthy donors. This CDR3 region has 18 residues. Trimming took 3 bases from V and 0 from J, leaving 15 bases between them. CDR1 and CDR2 from the germline V gene are KGHSH and LQKENI. Study-level findings and limits: Rare TCR sequences dominated, though some public TCRs recurred in many donors. Cytomegalovirus status, reportedly, was diagnosed with high specificity and sensitivity by the classifier.

The donors were members of the validation cohort, which comprised approximately 120 subjects and was separate from the first cohort of 600 to 800 subjects. Assay used: immunoSEQ multiplex PCR; TCRdb lists only in-frame clones, some missing. The sample contains some 59,000 clones, 85% to 90% of which appear only once. For this clone: The antigen is unknown.

Sequencing was performed on PBMCs. The chain recombines TRBV18 with TRBJ2-6, with TRBD1 as a possible D gene (6 bases). The receptor comes from a woman under 30 in good health and CMV-seronegative. Here the CDR3 DNA reads TGTGCCAGCTCACCGAGACAGGTCAAGATCTCTGGGGCCAACGTCCTGACTTTC. This encodes CASSPRQVKISGANVLTF.